The 20 T cell receptor beta chains listed next were all sequenced from one sample in a study of shared clonotypes between healthy human individuals. Libraries were prepared by immunoSEQ multiplex PCR; TCRdb keeps only in-frame clonotypes and omits some of them. The sample comprises about 340,000 clones, roughly 70% of which are singletons, and over 9.5% rests with the top ten. Sequenced material: memory CD4+ T cells sorted from blood. Subset in this sample: CD45RA-negative fraction. Source of these receptors: a man aged 25-45 years in good health.

This clone was counted once. This chain connects TRBV11-2 to TRBJ2-2; 7 bases are shared with TRBD1. Germline V gene sequence: CDR1 SGHAT, CDR2 FQNNGV. The CDR3 contains 14 residues. V lost 2 bases to trimming and J lost 6 bases; unmatched junction nucleotides: 3. The DNA of the CDR3 is TGTGCCAGCAGCTTAAGGGGGCGCCCCGGGGAGCTGTTTTTT. Translating gives CASSLRGRPGELFF.

The V gene is TRBV28, the J gene TRBJ2-5; 8 bases fit TRBD2. The germline V gene encodes CDR1 MDHEN and CDR2 SYDVKM. With V trimmed by 5 bases and J by 5 bases, 13 bases remained unmatched. CDR3 length: 16 amino acids. Written as DNA, the CDR3 is TGTGCCAGCAGTCCCACATCCGGGACTAGTGCCGAGACCCAGTACTTC. Residues: CASSPTSGTSAETQYF.

J is TRBJ2-1 and V is TRBV5-4; 9 bases map to TRBD2. Germline trimming cut 0 bases from V and 8 bases from J; bases unmatched to any gene: 9. The length of the CDR3 is 16 residues. The germline CDR1 and CDR2 sequences are SGHNT and YYREEE (reference sequence). CDR3 nucleotides: TGTGCCAGCAGCTTGGCCGGCGGGAGGGCCCCCCATGAGCAGTTCTTC. It is translated as CASSLAGGRAPHEQFF.

This clone has only a few counts. The chain recombines TRBV30 with TRBJ2-5, with D tentatively TRBD1 or TRBD2 (6 bases each). The CDR3 contains 14 residues. The germline V gene encodes CDR1 GTSNPN and CDR2 SVGIG (reference sequence). Trimming cost V 0 bases and J 5 bases, with 13 bases left between them. CDR3 in amino acids: CAWSVVGGWETQYF. For the CDR3, the DNA is TGTGCCTGGAGTGTCGTAGGGGGGTGGGAGACCCAGTACTTC.

This clone was picked up one time. The rearrangement uses TRBV2 and TRBJ2-1, with 9 positions matching TRBD2. V lost 3 bases to trimming and J lost 13 bases; unmatched junction nucleotides: 7. Germline V CDR1 and CDR2: SNHLY, FYNNEI. The CDR3 has 13 amino acids. The CDR3 DNA reads as TGTGCCAGCAGTGATTTGACTAGCGGTATTCAGTTCTTC. Amino acids: CASSDLTSGIQFF.

This clone is a singleton in its sample. The V gene is TRBV9, the J gene TRBJ1-1; D is unclear. The V and J ends lost 2 bases and 6 bases respectively, with 17 bases between them. The CDR3 consists of 15 residues. Germline assignment: CDR1 SGDLS and CDR2 YYNGEE. The CDR3 is CASSVHYGVSAEAFF. CDR3 DNA: TGTGCCAGCAGCGTCCATTATGGGGTATCCGCTGAAGCTTTCTTT.

V is TRBV13 and J is TRBJ2-1; tentative D call: TRBD1 (5 bases). V was pared by 5 bases and J by 7 bases, with 15 bases between. The germline V gene has CDR1 PRHDT and CDR2 FYEKMQ (reference sequence). This CDR3 is built from 14 residues. CDR3 in amino acids: CASSPTPRQNEQFF. The CDR3 nucleotides read TGTGCCAGCAGCCCCACACCGCGACAGAATGAGCAGTTCTTC.

CDR3 sequence (DNA): TGTGCCAGCAGCTCACGCTCCTACGAGCAGTACTTC. It specifies CASSSRSYEQYF. The V gene is TRBV28, the J gene TRBJ2-7; D gene uncertain. This CDR3 contains 12 residues. Germline CDR1 is MDHEN and CDR2 is SYDVKM. The ends were cut back, 6 bases at V and 0 bases at J, with 6 bases in the middle.

The rearrangement uses TRBV9 and TRBJ2-7, with no clear D. Germline-derived CDR1 and CDR2 are SGDLS and YYNGEE. CDR3 length: 12 residues. The germline V and J ends were trimmed by 3 bases and 6 bases, with 10 bases remaining between them. CDR3 bases: TGTGCCAGCAGCGCCCCTCGGCGCGAGCAGTACTTC. Its protein is CASSAPRREQYF.

Remarks on this clone: Other DNA variants within this sample encode the same CDR3. The rearrangement joins TRBV5-1 to TRBJ2-5; D possibly uses TRBD1 or TRBD2 (6 bases each). This CDR3 is 14 amino acids long. V lost 4 bases and J 5 bases, leaving 15 bases between the germline ends. CDR1 and CDR2 (germline): SGHRS, YFSETQ. CDR3 nucleotide sequence: TGCGCCAGCAGCGGGGGGACATCCGGGGAGACCCAGTACTTC. Its translation: CASSGGTSGETQYF.

This clone was seen just once. This may be a read error: a much more frequent sequence differs by one nucleotide. Other nucleotide sequences in the sample specify the same CDR3. The V call is TRBV2, the J call TRBJ2-2, with 9 bases identical to TRBD1. This CDR3 comprises 15 residues. The germline gives CDR1 SNHLY, CDR2 FYNNEI. The CDR3 DNA reads as TGTGCCAGCAGTGTGGCGACAGGGGGTTACGGGGAGCTGTTTTTC. Protein: CASSVATGGYGELFF.

This clone was counted a single time. J is TRBJ2-3 and V is TRBV7-9; D is possibly TRBD1 (5 bases). Germline loops: CDR1 SEHNR, CDR2 FQNEAQ (reference sequence). V was cut by 5 bases and J by 4 bases, with 13 bases left in between. There are 14 residues in the CDR3. CDR3 residues: CASSPRVRSDTQYF. The CDR3, as DNA: TGTGCCAGCAGCCCCAGGGTTCGCTCAGATACGCAGTATTTT.

This chain connects TRBV27 to TRBJ2-5; D is perhaps TRBD1 or TRBD2 (6 bases each). The CDR3 runs 13 residues. Germline V gene lookup returns CDR1 MNHEY and CDR2 SMNVEV (reference sequence). Trimming shortened V by 4 bases and J by 7 bases, and 13 bases separated the two germline ends. The CDR3 loop is CASSSGAFGTQYF. DNA for the CDR3: TGTGCCAGCAGTTCGGGGGCTTTCGGGACCCAGTACTTC.

The chain couples TRBV18 to TRBJ2-7; TRBD1 might be the D (6 bases). With 3 bases removed from V and 4 bases from J, the gap between germline ends came to 10 bases. From germline, CDR1 is KGHSH and CDR2 LQKENI. The CDR3 extends over 13 amino acids. CDR3: CASSPGTTYEQYF. The CDR3 bases are TGTGCCAGCTCACCCGGGACAACGTACGAGCAGTACTTC.

This chain connects TRBV19 to TRBJ1-1, with a possible D match to TRBD1 (6 bases). In germline, CDR1 is LNHDA, CDR2 SQIVND (reference sequence). V lost 5 bases, J lost 2 bases, and 18 bases lay in between. The CDR3 is made up of 16 amino acids. DNA for the CDR3: TGTGCCAGTAGTCCCCCCCCGGGGGCAGGAAACACTGAAGCTTTCTTT. This translates into CASSPPPGAGNTEAFF.

The chain combines TRBV9 with TRBJ2-1, with 7 bases lining up with TRBD2. The CDR3 length is 16 residues. Unmatched junction bases numbered 11, after V lost 0 bases and J lost 8 bases. The germline CDR1 and CDR2 sequences are SGDLS and YYNGEE. The CDR3 DNA follows: TGTGCCAGCAGCGTAGTACGCGGGAGTGAGTACGATGAGCAGTTCTTC. Translation: CASSVVRGSEYDEQFF.

This sequence joins TRBV7-6 and TRBJ2-2, with TRBD2 matching over 7 bases. V was pared by 2 bases and J by 2 bases, with 8 bases of the junction left unmatched. The CDR3 runs 17 residues. Germline CDR1 and CDR2: SGHVS and FNYEAQ. The DNA of the CDR3 is TGTGCCAGCAGCTTACAGCCGGGACTACTTAACACCGGGGAGCTGTTTTTT. Amino acid sequence: CASSLQPGLLNTGELFF.

The rearrangement joins TRBV7-9 to TRBJ2-7; possibly TRBD1 for D (6 bases). Trimming removed 4 bases from V and 2 bases from J, with 12 bases in between. The germline gives CDR1 SEHNR, CDR2 FQNEAQ (reference sequence). The CDR3 runs 14 residues. The CDR3 region has the DNA TGTGCCAGCAGCTATGGGCAGGGGACCTACGAGCAGTACTTC. The encoded protein is CASSYGQGTYEQYF.

The rearrangement joins TRBV20-1 to TRBJ1-5; D is unclear. V lost 5 bases, J lost 5 bases, and 4 bases lay in between. The CDR3 sequence is 10 residues long. CDR1 DFQATT and CDR2 SNEGSKA come from the germline V gene (reference sequence). CDR3 nucleotides: TGCAGTGCTGGTCATCAGCCCCAGCATTTT. Its translation is CSAGHQPQHF.

The chain carries TRBV5-4 and TRBJ2-5; 11 bases are a match to TRBD2. The CDR3 spans 16 residues. Trimming at V came to 4 bases and at J to 1 base, leaving 6 bases not matched to a gene. CDR1 is SGHNT and CDR2 is YYREEE in the germline V gene (reference sequence). The CDR3 sequence: CASSPILAGGQETQYF. As DNA, the CDR3 is TGTGCCAGCAGCCCGATCCTAGCGGGGGGCCAAGAGACCCAGTACTTC.